This T cell receptor beta chain was recovered during a study of Ad26.COV2.S vaccination and SARS-CoV-2 variants. Study as a whole: Doses of Ad26.COV2.S were injected into muscle once or twice, 56 days apart. General study findings and limits: TCR breadth and depth estimates may have understated total T cell responses. The study found higher spike-specific TCR breadth in vaccine than placebo recipients.

With regard to this clone: No antigen is known for it.

Using immunoSEQ multiplex PCR, the repertoire was profiled, and TCRdb retains in-frame clones only, with some absent. The data contain 440,000 or so clones, about nine tenths of them singletons. Treatment noted: 15 to 20 received Ad26.COV2.S at low or high dose, single or two shots; about 5 received placebo; per-sample allocation not given. Samples analyzed were those drawn on day 63 after the first vaccine or placebo injection. The J segment lost 7 bases and the V segment lost 0 bases, leaving 14 bases of the junction unmatched. CDR1 and CDR2 (germline): SGHRS, YFSETQ. The CDR3 consists of 20 residues.

V and J are TRBV5-1 and TRBJ2-4; 15 nucleotides match TRBD2. The sample in question was peripheral blood, obtained in a trial of Ad26.COV2.S vaccine versus placebo. This clonotype was obtained from a person aged 18 to 59 who received the Ad26.COV2.S COVID-19 vaccine or a placebo. The CDR3, as DNA: TGCGCCAGCAGCTTGGCCTTCTCAGGACTAGCGGGAGGGCCGGGGAACATTCAGTACTTC. Translated, it gives CASSLAFSGLAGGPGNIQYF. Variable domain in full (rest from reference TRBV5-1 and TRBJ2-4): KAGVTQTPRYLIKTRGQQVTLSCSPISGHRSVSWYQQTPGQGLQFLFEYFSETQRNKGNFPGRFSGRQFSNSRSEMNVSTLELGDSALYLCASSLAFSGLAGGPGNIQYFGAGTRLSVL.